This T cell receptor beta chain was observed in a study of T cells in Graves' hyperthyroidism and ophthalmopathy. Study summary: Before any treatment, at initial diagnosis, peripheral blood was collected.

TCR beta CDR3 regions were amplified from RNA. Initially, a first-round RT-PCR of the TCR CDR3 employed the HTBI primer set. TCRdb reanalysed the multiplex PCR reads using MiXCR and keeps one entry per CDR3 protein. The sample carries hundreds of thousands of distinct CDR3 sequences, around 22% recorded once. There are 15 residues in the CDR3. Germline CDR1 SEHNR, CDR2 FQNEAQ (reference sequence). V dropped 3 bases and J dropped 0 bases, with 9 bases sitting between them. This clonotype was counted many times. Sequencing was performed on blood. The V call is TRBV7-9, the J call TRBJ1-5; D is undetermined. This receptor was identified in a woman aged 30 to 39 with Graves' ophthalmopathy. In DNA form, the CDR3 reads TGTGCCAGCAGCTTGCCGGGAGATAGCAATCAGCCCCAGCATTTT. Translated, it gives CASSLPGDSNQPQHF.